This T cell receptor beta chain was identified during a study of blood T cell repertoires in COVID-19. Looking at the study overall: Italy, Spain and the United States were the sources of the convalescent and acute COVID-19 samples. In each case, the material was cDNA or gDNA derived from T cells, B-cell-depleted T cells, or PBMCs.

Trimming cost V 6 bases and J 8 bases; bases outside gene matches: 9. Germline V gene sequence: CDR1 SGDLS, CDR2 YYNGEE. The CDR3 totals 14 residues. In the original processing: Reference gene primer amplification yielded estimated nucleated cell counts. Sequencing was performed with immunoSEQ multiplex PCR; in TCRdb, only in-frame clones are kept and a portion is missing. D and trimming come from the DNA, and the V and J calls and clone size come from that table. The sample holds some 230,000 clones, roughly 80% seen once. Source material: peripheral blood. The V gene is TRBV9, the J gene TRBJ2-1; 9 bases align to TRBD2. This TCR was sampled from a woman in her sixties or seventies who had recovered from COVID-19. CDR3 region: CASTLSGGGDEQFF. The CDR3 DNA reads TGTGCCAGCACCCTTAGCGGGGGTGGGGATGAGCAGTTCTTC.